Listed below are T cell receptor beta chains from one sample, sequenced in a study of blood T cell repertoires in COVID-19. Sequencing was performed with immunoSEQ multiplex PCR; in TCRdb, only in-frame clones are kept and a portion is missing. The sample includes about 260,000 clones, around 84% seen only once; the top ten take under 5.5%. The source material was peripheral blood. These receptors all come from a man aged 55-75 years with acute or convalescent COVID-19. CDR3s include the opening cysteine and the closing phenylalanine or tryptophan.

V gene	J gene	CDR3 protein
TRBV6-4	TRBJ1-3	CASPNDRVSGNTIYF
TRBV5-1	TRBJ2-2	CASNDGTGYRTGELFF
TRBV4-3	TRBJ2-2	CASSQASSGWTGELFF
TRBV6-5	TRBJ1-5	CASRPQENQPQHF
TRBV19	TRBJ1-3	CATQDVHEGNTIYF
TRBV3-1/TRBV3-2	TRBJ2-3	CASSLVTGPDTQYF
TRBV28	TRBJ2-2	CASSLFFPGELFF
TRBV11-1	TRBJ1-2	CASSLAQGRLGYTF
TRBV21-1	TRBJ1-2	CASSKSGYVLVYGYTF
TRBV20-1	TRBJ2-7	CSARDNEQYF
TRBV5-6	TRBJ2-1	CASSPGQGRYEQFF
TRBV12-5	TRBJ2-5	CASARGGRETQYF
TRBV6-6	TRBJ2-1	CASSPPSGRNNEQFF
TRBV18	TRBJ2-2	CASSPTSQQAANTGELFF
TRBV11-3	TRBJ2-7	CASSETSGSAYEQYF
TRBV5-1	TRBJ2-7	CASSWTAGSYEQYF
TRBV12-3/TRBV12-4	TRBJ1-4	CASSPAGGEKLFF
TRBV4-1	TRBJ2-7	CASSPGTSGFYEQYF
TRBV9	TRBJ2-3	CASSAAADTQYF
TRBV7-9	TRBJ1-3	CASSFRDREGNTIYF
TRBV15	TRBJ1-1	CATSRERGRLNTEAFF
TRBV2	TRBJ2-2	CASRDTGHTGELFF
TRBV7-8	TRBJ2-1	CASSSDRAREYNEQFF
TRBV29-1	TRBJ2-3	CSVERPGLAGGRADTQYF
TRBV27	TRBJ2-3	CASSLRSRRTDTQYF
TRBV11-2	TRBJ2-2	CASGDGRTGELFF
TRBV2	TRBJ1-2	CASSQAGVGGYTF
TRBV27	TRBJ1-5	CASSFGSGSNQPQHF
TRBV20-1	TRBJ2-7	CSASWGDRNEQYF
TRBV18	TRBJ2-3	CASSPQQGATDTQYF
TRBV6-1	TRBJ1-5	CASSDNRGYSNQPQHF
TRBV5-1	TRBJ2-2	CASSLRLSGQGTTGELFF
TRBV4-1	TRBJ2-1	CASSQAPGLPSYNEQFF
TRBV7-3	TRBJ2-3	CASSSRGSDTQYF
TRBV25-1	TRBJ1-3	CASSEDRVYSGNTIYF
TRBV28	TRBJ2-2	CASSLGLAGGANTGELFF
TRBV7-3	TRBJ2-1	CASSLGASRGNEQFF
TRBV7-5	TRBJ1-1	CARSERQENTEAFF
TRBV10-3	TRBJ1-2	CAISAPGTTYGYTF
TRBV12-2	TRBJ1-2	CASRLARQKLSYGYTF
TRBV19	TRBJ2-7	CASSIRGQGGEQYF
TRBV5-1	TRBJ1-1	CASSLAGTKNTEAFF
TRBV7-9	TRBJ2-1	CASSLLSGYHNEQFF
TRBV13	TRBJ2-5	CASSPRGTFGGKETQYF
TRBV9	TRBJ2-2	CASRGADYTGELFF
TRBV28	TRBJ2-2	CASTHPPHRGPGGELFF
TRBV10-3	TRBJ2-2	CAISPGTSGTGELFF
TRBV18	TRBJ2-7	CASSPNRGRRSSYEQYF
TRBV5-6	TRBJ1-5	CASSLSGSNQPQHF
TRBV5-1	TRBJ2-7	CASSRDSAYEQYF